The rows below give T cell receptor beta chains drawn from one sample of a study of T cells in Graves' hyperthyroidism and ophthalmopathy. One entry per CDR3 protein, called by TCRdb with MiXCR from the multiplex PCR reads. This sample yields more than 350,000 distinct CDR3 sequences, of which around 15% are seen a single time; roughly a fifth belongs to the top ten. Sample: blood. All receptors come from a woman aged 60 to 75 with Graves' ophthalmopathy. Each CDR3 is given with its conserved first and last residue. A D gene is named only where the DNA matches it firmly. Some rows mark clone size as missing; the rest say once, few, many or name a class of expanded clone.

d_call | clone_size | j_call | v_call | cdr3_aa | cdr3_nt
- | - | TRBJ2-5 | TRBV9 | CASSVMGVQETQYF | TGTGCCAGCAGCGTGATGGGGGTACAAGAGACCCAGTACTTC
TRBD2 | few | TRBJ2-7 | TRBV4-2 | CASSQVTSGSVEQYF | TGTGCCAGCAGCCAAGTTACGAGCGGGAGCGTCGAGCAGTACTTC
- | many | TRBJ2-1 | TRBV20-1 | CSANTGNTYNEQFF | TGCAGTGCAAACACAGGGAACACCTACAATGAGCAGTTCTTC
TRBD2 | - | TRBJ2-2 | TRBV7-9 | CASSLVGRRYNGELFF | TGTGCCAGCAGCTTAGTCGGGAGGAGATACAACGGGGAGCTGTTTTTT
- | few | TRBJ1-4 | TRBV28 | CASSFLGGHEKLFF | TGTGCCAGCAGTTTCTTGGGTGGCCATGAAAAACTGTTTTTT
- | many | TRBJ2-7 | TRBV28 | CASRAQAQGTYEQYF | TGTGCCAGCAGGGCCCAGGCACAGGGAACCTACGAGCAGTACTTC
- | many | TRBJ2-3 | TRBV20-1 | CRGDGSVGDTQYF | TGCAGGGGGGATGGGTCGGTTGGAGATACGCAGTATTTT
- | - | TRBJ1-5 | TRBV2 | CASSDEPSNQPQHF | TGTGCCAGCAGTGACGAGCCTTCCAATCAGCCCCAGCATTTT
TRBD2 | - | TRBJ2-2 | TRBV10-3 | CAISDRLGLAGETGELFF | TGTGCCATCAGTGACCGATTGGGACTAGCGGGAGAAACCGGGGAGCTGTTTTTT
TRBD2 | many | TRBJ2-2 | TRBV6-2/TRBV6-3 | CASRLLAGGDGELFF | TGTGCCAGCAGACTACTAGCGGGAGGTGACGGGGAGCTGTTTTTT
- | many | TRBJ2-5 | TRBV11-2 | CASSTIGGYQETQYF | TGTGCCAGCAGCACCATAGGAGGGTACCAAGAGACCCAGTACTTC
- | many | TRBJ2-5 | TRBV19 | CASSIGTGQEETQYF | TGTGCCAGTAGTATAGGAACGGGCCAGGAGGAGACCCAGTACTTC
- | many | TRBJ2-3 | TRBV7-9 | CASSPAVLDTQYF | TGTGCCAGCAGCCCAGCTGTGTTAGATACGCAGTATTTT
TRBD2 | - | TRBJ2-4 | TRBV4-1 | CASSQDRRLAGGPAKNIQYF | TGCGCCAGCAGCCAAGACCGGAGACTAGCGGGAGGGCCGGCCAAAAACATTCAGTACTTC
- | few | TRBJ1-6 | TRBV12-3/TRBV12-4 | CASRGPNNSPLHF | TGTGCCAGCAGGGGCCCCAATAATTCACCCCTCCACTTT
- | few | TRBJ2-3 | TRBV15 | CATSRAGPADTQCF | TGTGCCACCAGCAGAGCTGGTCCGGCAGATACGCAGTGTTTT
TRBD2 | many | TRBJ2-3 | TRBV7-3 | CASSLTSGRATDTQYF | TGTGCCAGCAGCCTAACTAGCGGGAGGGCCACAGATACGCAGTATTTT
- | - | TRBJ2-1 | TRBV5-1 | CASSKGMESSYNEQFF | TGCGCCAGCAGCAAAGGTATGGAGAGCTCCTACAATGAGCAGTTCTTC
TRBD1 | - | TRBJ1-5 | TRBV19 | CASSKDRGPNQPQHF | TGTGCCAGTAGTAAAGACAGGGGCCCCAATCAGCCCCAGCATTTT
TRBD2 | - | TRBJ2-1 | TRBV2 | CASSGTSGLYNEQFF | TGTGCCAGCAGTGGAACTAGCGGTCTCTACAATGAGCAGTTCTTC
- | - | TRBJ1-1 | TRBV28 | CAGSDGYGAFF | TGTGCCGGGTCGGACGGATATGGAGCTTTCTTT
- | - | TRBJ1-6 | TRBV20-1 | CSARDSPLHF | TGCAGTGCTAGAGATTCACCCCTCCACTTT
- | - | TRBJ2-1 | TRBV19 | CASSSPTENEQFF | TGTGCCAGTAGTAGTCCCACCGAGAATGAGCAGTTCTTC
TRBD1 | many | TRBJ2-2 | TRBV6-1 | CASIGQANTGELFF | TGTGCCAGCATTGGACAGGCGAACACCGGGGAGCTGTTTTTT
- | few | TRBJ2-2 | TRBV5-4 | CASSMTRNTGELFF | TGTGCCAGCAGCATGACGAGGAACACCGGGGAGCTGTTTTTT
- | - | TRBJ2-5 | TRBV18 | CASSPPPGVQETQYF | TGTGCCAGCTCACCCCCCCCGGGGGTACAAGAGACCCAGTACTTC
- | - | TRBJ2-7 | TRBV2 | CAIAGGGPEQYF | TGTGCTATAGCGGGTGGGGGGCCCGAGCAGTACTTC
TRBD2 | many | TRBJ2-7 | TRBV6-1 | CASSGLWGTSAYREQYF | TGTGCCAGCAGTGGGTTATGGGGGACTAGCGCATATCGCGAGCAGTACTTC
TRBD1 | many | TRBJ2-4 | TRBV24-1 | CATSDSGTVGKNIQYF | TGTGCCACCAGTGATTCCGGGACAGTTGGCAAAAACATTCAGTACTTC
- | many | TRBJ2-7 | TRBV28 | CASRPGVFEQYF | TGTGCCAGCAGACCAGGGGTTTTTGAGCAGTACTTC
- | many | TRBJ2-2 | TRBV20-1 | CSARAPRRTGELFF | TGCAGTGCTAGAGCCCCTAGACGGACCGGGGAGCTGTTTTTT
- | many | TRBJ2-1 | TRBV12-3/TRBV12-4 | CASSLVPVSSYNEQFF | TGTGCCAGCAGTTTAGTTCCAGTGAGCTCCTACAATGAGCAGTTCTTC
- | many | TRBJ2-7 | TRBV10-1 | CASSPAGPHEQYF | TGCGCCAGCAGCCCCGCAGGCCCCCACGAGCAGTACTTC
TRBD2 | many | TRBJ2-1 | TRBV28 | CASSLRAGGLYEQFF | TGTGCCAGCAGTTTACGGGCGGGAGGTCTGTATGAGCAGTTCTTC
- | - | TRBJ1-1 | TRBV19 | CASSQGRVSEAFF | TGTGCCAGTAGCCAGGGTAGAGTATCTGAAGCTTTCTTT
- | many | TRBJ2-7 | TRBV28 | CASTMDGASSYEQYF | TGTGCCAGCACAATGGACGGGGCGAGCTCCTACGAGCAGTACTTC
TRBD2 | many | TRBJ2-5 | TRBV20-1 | CSVSTSGGAETQYF | TGCAGTGTTTCGACTAGCGGAGGGGCGGAGACCCAGTACTTC
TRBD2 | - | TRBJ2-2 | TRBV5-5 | CASSLWQREGTGELFF | TGTGCCAGCAGCTTGTGGCAGCGGGAAGGCACCGGGGAGCTGTTCTTT
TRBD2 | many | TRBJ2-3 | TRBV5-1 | CASSLASGRDTQYF | TGCGCCAGCAGCTTGGCTAGCGGGAGAGATACGCAGTATTTT
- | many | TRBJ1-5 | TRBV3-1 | CASSQDLSNQPQHF | TGTGCCAGCAGCCAGGACCTAAGCAATCAGCCCCAGCATTTT
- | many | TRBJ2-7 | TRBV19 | CASSTDSTPPGEQYF | TGTGCCAGTAGTACCGACAGCACCCCCCCCGGCGAGCAGTACTTC
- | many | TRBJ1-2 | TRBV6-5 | CASSYSSQASGGYGYTF | TGTGCCAGCAGTTACTCGAGTCAGGCATCCGGAGGCTATGGCTACACCTTC
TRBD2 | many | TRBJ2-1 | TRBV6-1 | CASTQGLAGGKSYNEQFF | TGTGCCAGCACCCAGGGACTAGCGGGAGGGAAATCCTACAATGAGCAGTTCTTC
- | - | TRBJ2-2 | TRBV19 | CASSMGFTGELFF | TGTGCCAGTAGTATGGGGTTCACCGGGGAGCTGTTTTTT
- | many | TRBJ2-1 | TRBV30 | CAWSSTGYNEQFF | TGTGCCTGGAGCTCGACGGGGTACAATGAGCAGTTCTTC
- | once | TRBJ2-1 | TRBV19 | CASSIGDWGEQFF | TGTGCCAGTAGTATAGGGGATTGGGGTGAGCAGTTCTTC
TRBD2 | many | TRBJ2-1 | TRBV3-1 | CASSQDRLAGVIVVQFF | TGTGCCAGCAGCCAAGATCGACTAGCGGGAGTGATCGTGGTGCAGTTCTTC
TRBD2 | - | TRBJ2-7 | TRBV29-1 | CSVVLAGRSYEQYF | TGCAGCGTTGTACTAGCGGGCCGCTCCTACGAGCAGTACTTC
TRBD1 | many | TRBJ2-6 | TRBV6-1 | CASTLQGTGGRGANVLTF | TGTGCCAGCACCCTACAAGGGACAGGGGGCAGGGGGGCCAACGTCCTGACTTTC
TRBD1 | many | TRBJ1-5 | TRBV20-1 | CSARAWRTGGSGNQPQHF | TGCAGTGCTAGAGCATGGCGGACAGGGGGCTCTGGCAATCAGCCCCAGCATTTT